A selection of T cell receptor beta chains follows, all from one sample in a study of T cell responses to AZD1222 COVID-19 vaccine. This table comes from immunoSEQ multiplex PCR, and its TCRdb copy is limited to in-frame clones, with some not included. The sample gives 150,000 to 200,000 clones, roughly nine tenths of which show up once; more than 1% is in the top ten. The source material was peripheral blood, sampled 28 days after the second AZD1222 dose. Receptors originate from an adult who received the AZD1222 COVID-19 vaccine. Each CDR3 is given without its conserved first and last residue. Size is stated for part of the rows, as once, few or many counts, or as a class when the clone is expanded.

>.|TRBJ1-1|TRBV5-8
ASTLGWARVNTEAF
>few|TRBJ2-3|TRBV7-9
ASSLVTGGTDTQY
>.|TRBJ1-4|TRBV7-8
ASSLAQAVGSNEKLF
>.|TRBJ1-2|TRBV5-1
ATSYLRDGYNYGYT
>.|TRBJ1-5|TRBV12-3/TRBV12-4
ASRGQTSEPQH
>.|TRBJ2-7|TRBV6-5
ASSYTGQIYEQY
>.|TRBJ2-3|TRBV5-1
ASSPQPTSTDTQY
>.|TRBJ2-5|TRBV29-1
SVVGQGVTETQY
>.|TRBJ1-1|TRBV7-2
ASSSKTGSKAF
>.|TRBJ2-3|TRBV7-9
ASSLGQNMDTQY